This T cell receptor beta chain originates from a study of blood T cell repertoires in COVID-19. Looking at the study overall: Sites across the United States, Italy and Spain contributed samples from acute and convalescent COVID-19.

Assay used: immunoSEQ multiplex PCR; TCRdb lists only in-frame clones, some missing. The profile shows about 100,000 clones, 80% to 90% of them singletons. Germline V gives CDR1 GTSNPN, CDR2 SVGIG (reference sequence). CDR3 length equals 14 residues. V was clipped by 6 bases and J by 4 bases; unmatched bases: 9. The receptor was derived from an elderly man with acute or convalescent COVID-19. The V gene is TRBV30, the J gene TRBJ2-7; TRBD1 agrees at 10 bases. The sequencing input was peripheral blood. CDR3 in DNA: TGTGCCTGCAACCCGCGGGACAGGGGTTACGAGCAGTACTTC. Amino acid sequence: CACNPRDRGYEQYF.